These 10 T cell receptor beta chains originate from one sample sequenced in a study of OX40 agonist ivuxolimab in advanced cancers. Measured with immunoSEQ multiplex PCR; TCRdb has only the in-frame clones, and not every one. The top ten clones hold about three fifths of a sample with about 7,800 clones, over 60% of them seen once. The sequencing used CD4+ or CD8+ T cells sorted from blood, collected in a trial of the OX40 agonist ivuxolimab. These receptor sequences come from an adult with an advanced solid tumor such as melanoma, head and neck, liver or kidney cancer.

The chain joins TRBV6-1 to TRBJ1-2, with TRBD1 matching over 9 bases. Trimming took 3 bases from V and 2 from J; bases not matched to a gene: 13. CDR1 and CDR2 from the germline V gene are MNHNS and SASEGT. This CDR3 is built from 18 residues. The CDR3 spells CASSDRPSTGGENYGYTF. DNA for the CDR3: TGTGCCAGCAGTGACCGACCCTCGACAGGGGGGGAGAACTATGGCTACACCTTC.

The V call is TRBV7-9, the J call TRBJ1-1, with 10 bases matching TRBD1. Germline CDR1 reads SEHNR; CDR2 reads FQNEAQ (reference sequence). J gave up 3 bases and V 4 bases, and 5 bases lay outside the gene matches. This CDR3 region has 15 residues. The CDR3 sequence: CASSSGQGLDTEAFF. CDR3 DNA sequence: TGTGCCAGCAGCTCGGGACAGGGGTTGGACACTGAAGCTTTCTTT.

This clone was found once. This chain uses TRBV9 with TRBJ2-1, with D perhaps being TRBD1 or TRBD2 (5 bases each). Looked up from germline, CDR1 is SGDLS and CDR2 is YYNGEE. Trimming stripped 0 bases from V and 9 bases from J, with 13 bases between. This CDR3 spans 14 amino acids. The chain's CDR3 is CASSVDGGAGEQFF. The CDR3 region has the DNA TGTGCCAGCAGCGTAGACGGTGGGGCGGGTGAGCAGTTCTTC.

V gene TRBV25-1 combines with J gene TRBJ2-1; 8 bases map to TRBD2. Germline V lookup: CDR1 MGHDK, CDR2 SYGVNS. This CDR3 has 15 residues. Trimming cost V 3 bases and J 2 bases; bases outside gene matches: 3. CDR3 in DNA: TGTGCCAGCAGTGAGGCGGGAGGCACCTACAATGAGCAGTTCTTC. This sequence encodes CASSEAGGTYNEQFF.

The CDR3 reads CASSQWTPDNEQFF. The CDR3 DNA sequence: TGCGCCAGCAGCCAATGGACACCCGACAATGAGCAGTTCTTC. The chain couples TRBV4-1 to TRBJ2-1; TRBD1 is a possible D gene (5 bases). Looked up from germline, CDR1 is MGHRA and CDR2 is YSYEKL. The CDR3 length is 14 residues. The germline V and J ends were trimmed by 2 bases and 5 bases, with 10 bases remaining between them.

CDR3 protein: CASSLVGSAQETQYF. The CDR3 coding sequence is TGTGCCAGCAGCTTAGTGGGATCAGCCCAAGAGACCCAGTACTTC. The rearrangement joins TRBV7-9 to TRBJ2-5; D uncertain. There are 15 residues in the CDR3. From germline, CDR1 is SEHNR and CDR2 FQNEAQ (reference sequence). V dropped 1 base and J dropped 1 base, with 10 bases sitting between them.

This clone appeared many times. The chain uses TRBV6-6 and TRBJ1-2; D may be TRBD1 (5 bases). Germline CDR1 and CDR2: MNHNY and SVGAGI (reference sequence). V dropped 2 bases and J dropped 6 bases, with 10 bases sitting between them. This CDR3 region has 13 residues. CDR3 sequence: CASSYTQGDGYTF. For the CDR3, the DNA is TGTGCCAGCAGTTACACCCAGGGAGATGGCTACACCTTC.

The gene calls are TRBV27 and TRBJ2-2, with TRBD1 matching over 11 bases. The germline CDR1 and CDR2 sequences are MNHEY and SMNVEV (reference sequence). V lost 5 bases to trimming and J lost 3 bases; unmatched junction nucleotides: 2. There are 15 residues in the CDR3. The DNA of the CDR3 is TGTGCCAGCAGTATGGGACAGGGGGACACCGGGGAGCTGTTTTTT. Translated: CASSMGQGDTGELFF.

This clone was seen only once. The V gene is TRBV6-5, the J gene TRBJ2-5; 7 nucleotides align to TRBD1. Germline V CDR1 and CDR2: MNHEY, SVGAGI. CDR3 length: 12 amino acids. The V segment lost 6 bases and the J segment 4 bases; nucleotides outside the gene matches: 2. CDR3 coding DNA: TGTGCCAGCAGCCGGACAGGAGAGACCCAGTACTTC. Encoded protein: CASSRTGETQYF.

This chain uses TRBV7-9 with TRBJ1-4; D may be TRBD1 (5 bases). Per germline, CDR1 SEHNR and CDR2 FQNEAQ (reference sequence). This CDR3 spans 15 amino acids. V was shortened by 3 bases and J by 4 bases, with 12 bases between the two germline ends. DNA of the CDR3: TGTGCCAGCAGCTTTAGTTGGGGGAATAATGAAAAACTGTTTTTT. Residues: CASSFSWGNNEKLFF.